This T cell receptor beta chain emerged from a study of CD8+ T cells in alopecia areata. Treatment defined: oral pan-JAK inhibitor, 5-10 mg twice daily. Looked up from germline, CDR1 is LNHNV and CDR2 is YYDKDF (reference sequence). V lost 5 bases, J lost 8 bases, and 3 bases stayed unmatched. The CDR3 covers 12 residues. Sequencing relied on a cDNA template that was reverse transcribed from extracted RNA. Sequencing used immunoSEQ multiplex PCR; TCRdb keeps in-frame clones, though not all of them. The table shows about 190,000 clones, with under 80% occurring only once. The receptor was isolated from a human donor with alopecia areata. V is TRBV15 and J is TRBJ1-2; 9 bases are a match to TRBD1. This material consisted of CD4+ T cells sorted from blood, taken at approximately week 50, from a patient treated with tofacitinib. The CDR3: CATSWTGEGYTF. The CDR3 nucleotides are TGTGCCACCAGCTGGACAGGGGAAGGCTACACCTTC.